The 7 T cell receptor beta chains below were found in one sample sequenced in a study of blood T cell repertoires in COVID-19. Some clones are missing from TCRdb's copy, which holds only in-frame ones; the method was immunoSEQ multiplex PCR. The sample includes roughly 48,000 clones, around 83% seen only once; the top ten take around 4.9%. The sample consisted of peripheral blood. The receptors stem from a human donor in a cohort sampled during active COVID-19.

The gene calls are TRBV5-1 and TRBJ2-2, with 7 bases matching TRBD2. V shed 2 bases, J shed 5 bases, and the junction held 6 bases outside the gene matches. The CDR3 covers 15 residues. Germline CDR1 and CDR2: SGHRS and YFSETQ. This CDR3 reads CASSFGTMKTGELFF. Written as DNA, the CDR3 is TGCGCCAGCAGCTTCGGGACTATGAAAACCGGGGAGCTGTTTTTT.

This clone was counted only a few times. The chain couples TRBV11-2 to TRBJ1-5; D is uncertain. The CDR3 runs 14 residues. Germline CDR1 and CDR2: SGHAT and FQNNGV. V dropped 6 bases and J dropped 4 bases, with 13 bases sitting between them. CDR3 residues: CASSQGSGNQPQHF. The CDR3 nucleotides read TGTGCCAGCAGTCAAGGGTCGGGGAATCAGCCCCAGCATTTT.

The V gene is TRBV2, the J gene TRBJ1-1; D not certain. The V gene lost 4 bases and the J gene lost 5 bases, with 14 bases spanning the gap. This CDR3 contains 14 residues. The germline V gene encodes CDR1 SNHLY and CDR2 FYNNEI. In nucleotides, the CDR3 is TGTGCCAGCAGTGGTGCAGGATTTAGGACTGAAGCTTTCTTT. Its translation: CASSGAGFRTEAFF.

This chain connects TRBV18 to TRBJ1-2; weak D call: TRBD1 (5 bases). The V gene's germline CDR1 is KGHSH and CDR2 LQKENI. The CDR3 contains 13 residues. V was pared by 3 bases and J by 4 bases, with 9 bases between. The CDR3 region is CASSPDRPYGYTF. As DNA, the CDR3 is TGTGCCAGCTCACCCGACAGACCCTATGGCTACACCTTC.

The J gene is TRBJ2-1, the V gene TRBV11-2; 8 bases agree with TRBD2. With 3 bases clipped from V and 4 bases from J, the junction kept 8 bases outside the gene matches. The CDR3 is made up of 16 amino acids. Germline CDR1 is SGHAT and CDR2 is FQNNGV. The CDR3 sequence: CASSFGTSADYNEQFF. The DNA of the CDR3 is TGTGCCAGCAGCTTTGGGACTAGTGCAGATTACAATGAGCAGTTCTTC. The full variable domain, in which reference TRBV11-2 and TRBJ2-1 provide the parts outside the CDR3, is EAGVAQSPRYKIIEKRQSVAFWCNPISGHATLYWYQQILGQGPKLLIQFQNNGVVDDSQLPKDRFSAERLKGVDSTLKIQPAKLEDSAVYLCASSFGTSADYNEQFFGPGTRLTVL.

This sequence joins TRBV30 and TRBJ2-5; 9 nucleotides match TRBD2. The CDR3 loop spans 15 amino acids. The V gene end was trimmed by 0 bases and the J gene end by 4 bases; junction bases not matched to a gene: 6. CDR1 and CDR2 from the germline V gene are GTSNPN and SVGIG (reference sequence). CDR3 sequence reads: CAWSVEAGGRETQYF. DNA for the CDR3: TGTGCCTGGAGTGTAGAAGCGGGGGGTAGAGAGACCCAGTACTTC. Based on the CDR3 plus reference TRBV30 and TRBJ2-5, the full variable domain is SQTIHQWPATLVQPVGSPLSLECTVEGTSNPNLYWYRQAAGRGLQLLFYSVGIGQISSEVPQNLSASRPQDRQFILSSKKLLLSDSGFYLCAWSVEAGGRETQYFGPGTRLLVL.

This chain uses TRBV19 with TRBJ2-1; 9 bases match TRBD2. The germline gives CDR1 LNHDA, CDR2 SQIVND (reference sequence). CDR3 length: 16 residues. J gave up 0 bases and V 6 bases, and 6 bases lay outside the gene matches. The CDR3: CASRPSGVNSYNEQFF. CDR3 sequence (DNA): TGTGCCAGTAGACCTAGCGGGGTTAACTCCTACAATGAGCAGTTCTTC.